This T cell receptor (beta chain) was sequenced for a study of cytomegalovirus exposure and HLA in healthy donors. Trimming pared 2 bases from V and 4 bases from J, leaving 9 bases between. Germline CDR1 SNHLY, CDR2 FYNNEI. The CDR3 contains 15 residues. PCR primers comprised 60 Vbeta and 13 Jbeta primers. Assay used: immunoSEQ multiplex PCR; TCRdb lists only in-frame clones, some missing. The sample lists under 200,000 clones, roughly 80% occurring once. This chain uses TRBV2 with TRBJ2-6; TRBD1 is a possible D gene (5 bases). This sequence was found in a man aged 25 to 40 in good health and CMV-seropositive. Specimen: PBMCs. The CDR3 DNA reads TGTGCCAGCAGTGAAAGTGGGGCCGGGGCCAACGTCCTGACTTTC. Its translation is CASSESGAGANVLTF.